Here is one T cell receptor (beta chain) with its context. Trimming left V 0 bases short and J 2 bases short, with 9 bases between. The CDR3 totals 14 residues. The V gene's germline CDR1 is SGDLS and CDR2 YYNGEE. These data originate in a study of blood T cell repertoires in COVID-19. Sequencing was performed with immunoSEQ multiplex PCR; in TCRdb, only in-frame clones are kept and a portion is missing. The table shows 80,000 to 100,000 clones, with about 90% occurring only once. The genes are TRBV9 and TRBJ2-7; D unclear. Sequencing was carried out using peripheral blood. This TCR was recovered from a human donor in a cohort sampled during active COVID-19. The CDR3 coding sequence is TGTGCCAGCAGCGTAGACTCAGGCGCCTACGAGCAGTACTTC. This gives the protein CASSVDSGAYEQYF.